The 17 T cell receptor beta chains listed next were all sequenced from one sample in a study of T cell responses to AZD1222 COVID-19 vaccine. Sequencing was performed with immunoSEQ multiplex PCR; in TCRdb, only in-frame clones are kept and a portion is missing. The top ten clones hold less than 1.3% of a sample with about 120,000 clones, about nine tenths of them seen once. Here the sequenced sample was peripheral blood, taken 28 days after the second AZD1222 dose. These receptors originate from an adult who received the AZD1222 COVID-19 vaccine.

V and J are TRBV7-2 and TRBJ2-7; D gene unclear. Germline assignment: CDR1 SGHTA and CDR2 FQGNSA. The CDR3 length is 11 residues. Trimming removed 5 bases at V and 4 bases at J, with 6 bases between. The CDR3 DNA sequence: TGTGCCAGCAGCCCCTATTACGAGCAGTACTTC. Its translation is CASSPYYEQYF.

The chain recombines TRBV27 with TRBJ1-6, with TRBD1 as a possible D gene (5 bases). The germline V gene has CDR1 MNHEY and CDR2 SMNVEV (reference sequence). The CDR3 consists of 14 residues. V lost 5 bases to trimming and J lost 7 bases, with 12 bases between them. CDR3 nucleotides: TGTGCCAGCAGTGGACCCAGGGCGAATTCACCCCTCCACTTT. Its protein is CASSGPRANSPLHF.

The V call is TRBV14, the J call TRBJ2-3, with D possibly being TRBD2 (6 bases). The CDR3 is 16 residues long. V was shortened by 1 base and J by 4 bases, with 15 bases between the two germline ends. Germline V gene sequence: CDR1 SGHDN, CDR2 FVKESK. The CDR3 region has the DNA TGTGCCAGCAGCCAAGTTAGGACTACCCTCCCAGATACGCAGTATTTT. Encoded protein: CASSQVRTTLPDTQYF.

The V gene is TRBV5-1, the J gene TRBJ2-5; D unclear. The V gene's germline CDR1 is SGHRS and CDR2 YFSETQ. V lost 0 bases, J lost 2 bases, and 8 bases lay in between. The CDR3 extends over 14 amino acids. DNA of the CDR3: TGCGCCAGCAGCTTGGATACTTCTCAAGAGACCCAGTACTTC. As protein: CASSLDTSQETQYF.

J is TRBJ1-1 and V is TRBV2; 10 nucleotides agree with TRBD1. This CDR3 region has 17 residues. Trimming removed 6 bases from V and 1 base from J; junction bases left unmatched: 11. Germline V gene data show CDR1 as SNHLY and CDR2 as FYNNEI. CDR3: CASRAGTGVLANTEAFF. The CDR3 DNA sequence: TGTGCCAGCAGAGCCGGGACAGGGGTTTTAGCGAACACTGAAGCTTTCTTT. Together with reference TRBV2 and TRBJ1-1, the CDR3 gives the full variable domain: EPEVTQTPSHQVTQMGQEVILRCVPISNHLYFYWYRQILGQKVEFLVSFYNNEISEKSEIFDDQFSVERPDGSNFTLKIRSTKLEDSAMYFCASRAGTGVLANTEAFFGQGTRLTVV.

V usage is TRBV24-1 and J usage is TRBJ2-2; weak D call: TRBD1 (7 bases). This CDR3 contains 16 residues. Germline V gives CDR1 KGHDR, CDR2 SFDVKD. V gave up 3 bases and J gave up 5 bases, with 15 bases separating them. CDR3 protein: CATSDLTGRGTGELFF. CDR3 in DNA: TGTGCCACCAGTGATCTGACAGGGCGGGGAACCGGGGAGCTGTTTTTT.

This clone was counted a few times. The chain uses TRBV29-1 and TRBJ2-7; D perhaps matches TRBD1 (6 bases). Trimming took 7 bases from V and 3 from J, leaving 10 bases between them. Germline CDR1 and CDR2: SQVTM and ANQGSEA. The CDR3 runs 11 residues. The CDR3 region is CSGVDSYEQYF. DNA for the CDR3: TGCAGCGGAGTGGACAGCTACGAGCAGTACTTC.

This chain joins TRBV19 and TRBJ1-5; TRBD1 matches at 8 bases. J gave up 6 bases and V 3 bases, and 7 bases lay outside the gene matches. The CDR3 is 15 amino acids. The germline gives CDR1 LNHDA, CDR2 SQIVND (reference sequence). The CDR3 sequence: CASSMTQGAGQPQHF. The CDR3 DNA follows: TGTGCCAGTAGTATGACCCAGGGGGCGGGTCAGCCCCAGCATTTT.

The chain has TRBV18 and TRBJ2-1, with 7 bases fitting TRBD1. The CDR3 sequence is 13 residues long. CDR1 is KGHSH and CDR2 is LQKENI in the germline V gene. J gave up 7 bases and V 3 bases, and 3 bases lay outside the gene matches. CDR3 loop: CASSPRQGNEQFF. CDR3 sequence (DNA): TGTGCCAGCTCACCTAGACAGGGAAATGAGCAGTTCTTC. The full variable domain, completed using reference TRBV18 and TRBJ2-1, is NAGVMQNPRHLVRRRGQEARLRCSPMKGHSHVYWYRQLPEEGLKFMVYLQKENIIDESGMPKERFSAEFPKEGPSILRIQQVVRGDSAAYFCASSPRQGNEQFFGPGTRLTVL.

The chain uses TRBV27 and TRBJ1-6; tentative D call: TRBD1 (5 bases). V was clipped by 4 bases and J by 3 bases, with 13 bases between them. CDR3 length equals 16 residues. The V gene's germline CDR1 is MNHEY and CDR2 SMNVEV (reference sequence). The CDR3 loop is CASSWLEGLYNSPLHF. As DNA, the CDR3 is TGTGCCAGCAGTTGGCTGGAGGGGCTCTATAATTCACCCCTCCACTTT.

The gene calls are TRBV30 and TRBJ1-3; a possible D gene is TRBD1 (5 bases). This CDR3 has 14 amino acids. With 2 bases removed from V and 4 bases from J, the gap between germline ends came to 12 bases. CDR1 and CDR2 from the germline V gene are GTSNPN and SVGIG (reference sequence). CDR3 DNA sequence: TGTGCCTGGAGTCCGGGGGTCTCAGGAAACACCATATATTTT. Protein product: CAWSPGVSGNTIYF.

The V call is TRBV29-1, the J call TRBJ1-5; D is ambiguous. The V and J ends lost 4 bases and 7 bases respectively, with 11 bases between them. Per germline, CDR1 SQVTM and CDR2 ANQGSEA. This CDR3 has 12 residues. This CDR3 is CSVAGVGQPQHF. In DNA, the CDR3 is TGCAGCGTTGCTGGAGTGGGGCAGCCCCAGCATTTT.

The CDR3 nucleotides are TGTGCCAGCAGCCCAAGGCCCACCGGGGCTTTCTTT. It specifies CASSPRPTGAFF. The V call is TRBV28, the J call TRBJ1-1; D is unresolved. The CDR3 is 12 residues long. Germline V gives CDR1 MDHEN, CDR2 SYDVKM. V dropped 6 bases and J dropped 11 bases, with 16 bases sitting between them. Filled out from reference TRBV28 and TRBJ1-1, the complete variable domain reads DVKVTQSSRYLVKRTGEKVFLECVQDMDHENMFWYRQDPGLGLRLIYFSYDVKMKEKGDIPEGYSVSREKKERFSLILESASTNQTSMYLCASSPRPTGAFFGQGTRLTVV.

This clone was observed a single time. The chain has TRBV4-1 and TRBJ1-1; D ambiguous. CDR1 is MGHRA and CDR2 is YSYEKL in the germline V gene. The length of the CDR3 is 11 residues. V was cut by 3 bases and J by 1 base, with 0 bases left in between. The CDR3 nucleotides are TGCGCCAGCAGCCAGAACACTGAAGCTTTCTTT. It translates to CASSQNTEAFF.

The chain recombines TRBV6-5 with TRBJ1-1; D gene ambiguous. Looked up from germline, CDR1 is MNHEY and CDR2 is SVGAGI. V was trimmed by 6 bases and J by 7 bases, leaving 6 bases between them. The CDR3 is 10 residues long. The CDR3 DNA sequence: TGTGCCAGCAGGCGCTTTGAAGCTTTCTTT. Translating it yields CASRRFEAFF.

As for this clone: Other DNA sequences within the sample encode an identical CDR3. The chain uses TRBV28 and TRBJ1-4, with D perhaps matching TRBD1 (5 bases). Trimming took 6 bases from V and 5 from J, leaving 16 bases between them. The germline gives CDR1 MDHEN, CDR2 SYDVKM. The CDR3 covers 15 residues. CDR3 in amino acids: CASSPPGTVNEKLFF. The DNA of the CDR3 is TGTGCCAGCAGCCCCCCCGGGACGGTAAATGAAAAACTGTTTTTT.

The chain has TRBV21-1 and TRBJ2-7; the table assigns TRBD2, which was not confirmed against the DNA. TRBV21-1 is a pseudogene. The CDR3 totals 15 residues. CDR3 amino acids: CASSNGGAPSYEQYF. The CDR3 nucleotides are TGTGCCAGCAGCAATGGGGGGGCCCCCTCTTACGAGCAGTACTTC.